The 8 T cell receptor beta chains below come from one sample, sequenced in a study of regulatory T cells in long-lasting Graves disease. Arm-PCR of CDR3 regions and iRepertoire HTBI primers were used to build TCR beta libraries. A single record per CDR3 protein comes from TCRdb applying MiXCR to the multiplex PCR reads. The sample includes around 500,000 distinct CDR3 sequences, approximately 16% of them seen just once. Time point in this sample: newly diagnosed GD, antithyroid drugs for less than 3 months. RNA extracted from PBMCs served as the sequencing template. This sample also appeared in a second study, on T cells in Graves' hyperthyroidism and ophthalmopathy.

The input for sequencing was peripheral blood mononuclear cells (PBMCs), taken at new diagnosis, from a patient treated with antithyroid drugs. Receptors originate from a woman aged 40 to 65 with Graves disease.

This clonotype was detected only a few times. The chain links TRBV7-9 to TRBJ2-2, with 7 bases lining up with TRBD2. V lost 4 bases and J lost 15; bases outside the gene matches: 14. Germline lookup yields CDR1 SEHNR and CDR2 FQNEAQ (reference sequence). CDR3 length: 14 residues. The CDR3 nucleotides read TGTGCCAGCAGCTCTGACACTGGGATCAGCGGGGTGTTTTTT. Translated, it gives CASSSDTGISGVFF.

DNA for the CDR3: TGTGCCAGCAGCGTAGGTTCCTACACTGAAGCTTTCTTT. Residues: CASSVGSYTEAFF. V and J are TRBV9 and TRBJ1-1; D uncertain. Per germline, CDR1 SGDLS and CDR2 YYNGEE. The germline V and J ends were trimmed by 0 bases and 3 bases, with 6 bases remaining between them. This CDR3 spans 13 amino acids.

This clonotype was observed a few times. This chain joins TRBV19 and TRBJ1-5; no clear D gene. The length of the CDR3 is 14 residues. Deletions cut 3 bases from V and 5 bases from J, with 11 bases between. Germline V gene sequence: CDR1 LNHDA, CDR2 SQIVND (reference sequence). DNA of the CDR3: TGTGCCAGTAGTATGGGGTCGGATGATCAGCCCCAGCATTTT. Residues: CASSMGSDDQPQHF.

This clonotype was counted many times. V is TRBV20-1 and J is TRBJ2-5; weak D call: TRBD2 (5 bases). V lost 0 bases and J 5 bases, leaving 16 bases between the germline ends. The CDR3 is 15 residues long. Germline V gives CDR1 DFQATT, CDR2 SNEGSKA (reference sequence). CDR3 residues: CSARDLGETGETQYF. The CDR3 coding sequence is TGCAGTGCTAGAGATCTCGGGGAGACGGGGGAGACCCAGTACTTC.

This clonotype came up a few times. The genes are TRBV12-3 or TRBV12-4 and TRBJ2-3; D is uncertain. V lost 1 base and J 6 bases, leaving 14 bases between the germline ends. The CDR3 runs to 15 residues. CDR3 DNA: TGTGCCAGCAGTTTAGATGGCACTACCGTTGATACGCAGTATTTT. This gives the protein CASSLDGTTVDTQYF.

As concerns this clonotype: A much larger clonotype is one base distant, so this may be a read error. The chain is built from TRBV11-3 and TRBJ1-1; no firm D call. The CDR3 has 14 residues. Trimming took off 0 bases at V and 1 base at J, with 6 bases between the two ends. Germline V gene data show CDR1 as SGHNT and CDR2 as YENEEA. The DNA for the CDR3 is TGTGCCAGCAGCTTAGAGAACGGGAACACTGAAGCTTTCTTT. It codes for CASSLENGNTEAFF.

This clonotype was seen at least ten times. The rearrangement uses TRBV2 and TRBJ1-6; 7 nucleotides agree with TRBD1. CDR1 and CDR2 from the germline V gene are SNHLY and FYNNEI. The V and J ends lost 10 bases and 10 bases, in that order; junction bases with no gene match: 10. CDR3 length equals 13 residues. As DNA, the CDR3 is TGTGCCACCGGGACAGTGGAAGGGTCACCCCTCCACTTT. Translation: CATGTVEGSPLHF.

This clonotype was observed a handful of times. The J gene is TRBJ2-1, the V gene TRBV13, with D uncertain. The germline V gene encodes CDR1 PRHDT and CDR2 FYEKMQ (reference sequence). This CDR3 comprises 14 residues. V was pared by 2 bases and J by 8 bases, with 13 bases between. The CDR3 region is CASSLTADLDEQFF. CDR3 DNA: TGTGCCAGCAGCTTAACGGCCGACCTGGATGAGCAGTTCTTC.